Sequencing of this T cell receptor beta chain was carried out in a study of blood T cell repertoires in COVID-19. On the study more broadly: Samples of COVID-19 (acute and convalescent) were obtained from the United States, Italy and Spain. T cells, B-cell-depleted T cells, or PBMCs provided the cDNA or gDNA that served as material.

Authors' data handling: The authors estimated nucleated cell counts from reference gene primer amplification. TCRdb's copy holds only in-frame clones and misses some; the assay was immunoSEQ multiplex PCR. That table furnishes V, J and clone size, whereas the DNA furnished D and trimming. Counted here are about 77,000 clones, 75% to 90% occurring once; the ten biggest clones make up 4.5% to 5.5%. This clone was observed a handful of times. Germline lookup yields CDR1 LNHNV and CDR2 YYDKDF (reference sequence). CDR3 length equals 17 residues. The ends were cut back, 1 base at V and 7 bases at J, with 19 bases in the middle.

This receptor was obtained from a woman between 65 and 79 years old with acute or convalescent COVID-19. Sequencing used peripheral blood. The chain carries TRBV15 and TRBJ1-4; D may be TRBD1 (5 bases). The CDR3 is CATSRAVVAGRGEKLFF. CDR3 bases: TGTGCCACCAGCAGAGCCGTTGTGGCAGGGAGGGGTGAAAAACTGTTTTTT. The full variable domain, rest sourced from reference TRBV15 and TRBJ1-4, is DAMVIQNPRYQVTQFGKPVTLSCSQTLNHNVMYWYQQKSSQAPKLLFHYYDKDFNNEADTPDNFQSRRPNTSFCFLDIRSPGLGDTAMYLCATSRAVVAGRGEKLFFGSGTQLSVL.